Included here is one TCR beta chain sequence, with context. Here immunoSEQ multiplex PCR was the method, and the copy in TCRdb shows in-frame clones only, minus some. Among about 480,000 clones listed, 88% were seen once. The germline CDR1 and CDR2 sequences are KGHSH and LQKENI. The trim removed 6 bases at V and 5 bases at J, leaving 9 bases unmatched. The length of the CDR3 is 15 residues. The source of the sample is a study of blood T cell repertoires in COVID-19. Cohorts were assigned according to the clinical history that participants reported. The sequence was collected from a woman in her thirties or forties who had recovered from COVID-19. The source material was PBMCs or T cells enriched from blood (not recorded which). The chain carries TRBV18 and TRBJ2-3; the match to TRBD1 covers 9 bases. CDR3: CASSPGATGGDTQYF. The CDR3 DNA reads TGTGCCAGCTCCCCTGGAGCGACAGGGGGAGATACGCAGTATTTT.